The T cell receptor (beta chain) under discussion was sequenced for a study of a mutant IDH1 vaccine in newly diagnosed glioma. On the study more broadly: During weeks 1, 3, 5, 7, 11, 15, 19 and 23, patients received eight vaccinations. The earlier regimen, radiotherapy, temozolomide, or both, was most often both. Notes on the study in general: Induction of immune responses by the vaccine occurred in roughly 93% of patients.

As to time point: week 5, during vaccination. The vaccine gave 300 ug of a 20-mer mutant IDH1 peptide subcutaneously per dose. Astrocytomas found in donors were new, WHO grade 3 or 4, IDH1-mutant and ATRX-lost. Germline-derived CDR1 and CDR2 are LNHNV and YYDKDF (reference sequence). This CDR3 comprises 14 residues. Trimming stripped 2 bases from V and 4 bases from J, with 11 bases between. For this clone: Its specificity is not known.

Profiled with immunoSEQ multiplex PCR; TCRdb holds only in-frame clones, not every one. The sample includes about 38,000 clones, about four fifths of them seen just once. The source of this sequence is a man aged 35-49 years with glioma. This chain connects TRBV15 to TRBJ1-2; weak D call: TRBD1 (5 bases). Sample: PBMCs, taken from a glioma patient whose treatment included an IDH1 peptide vaccine. CDR3 region: CATSRQGVLYGYTF. The CDR3 nucleotides are TGTGCCACCAGCAGACAGGGCGTCCTCTATGGCTACACCTTC. The whole variable domain, remainder taken from reference TRBV15 and TRBJ1-2, is DAMVIQNPRYQVTQFGKPVTLSCSQTLNHNVMYWYQQKSSQAPKLLFHYYDKDFNNEADTPDNFQSRRPNTSFCFLDIRSPGLGDTAMYLCATSRQGVLYGYTFGSGTRLTVV.